This T cell receptor (beta chain) was obtained from a study of regulatory T cells in long-lasting Graves disease. Time point meaning: newly diagnosed GD, antithyroid drugs for less than 3 months. TCR sequences were obtained from RNA taken from PBMCs. The CDR3 is made up of 16 amino acids. Trimming took off 1 base at V and 0 bases at J, with 7 bases between the two ends. Germline loops: CDR1 LGHDT, CDR2 YNNKEL (reference sequence). TCR beta libraries were built with iRepertoire HTBI primers and Arm-PCR of CDR3 regions. TCRdb reprocessed the multiplex PCR reads with MiXCR, giving one entry per CDR3 protein. The repertoire includes 420,000 or so distinct CDR3 sequences, less than 20% of them detected once, and around 23% sits in the top ten. These data also featured in a second study, about T cells in Graves' hyperthyroidism and ophthalmopathy.

The TCR originated in a woman in her late teens or twenties with Graves disease. The rearrangement links TRBV3-1 to TRBJ1-6; unclear D gene. The sequencing here drew on peripheral blood mononuclear cells (PBMCs), taken at new diagnosis, from a patient treated with antithyroid drugs. Written as DNA, the CDR3 is TGTGCCAGCAGCCAAGCCGCGAGCTCCTATAATTCACCCCTCCACTTT. Protein sequence: CASSQAASSYNSPLHF.